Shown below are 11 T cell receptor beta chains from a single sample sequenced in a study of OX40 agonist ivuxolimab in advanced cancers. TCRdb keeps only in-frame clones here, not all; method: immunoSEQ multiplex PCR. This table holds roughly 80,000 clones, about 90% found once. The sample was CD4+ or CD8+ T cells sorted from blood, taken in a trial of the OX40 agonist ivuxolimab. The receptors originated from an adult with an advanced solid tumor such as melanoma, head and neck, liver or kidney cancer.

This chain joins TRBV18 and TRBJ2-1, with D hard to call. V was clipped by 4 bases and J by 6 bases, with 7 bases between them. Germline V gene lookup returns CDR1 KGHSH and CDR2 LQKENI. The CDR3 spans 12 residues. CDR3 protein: CASSLKANEQFF. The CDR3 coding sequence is TGTGCCAGCTCACTTAAGGCCAATGAGCAGTTCTTC.

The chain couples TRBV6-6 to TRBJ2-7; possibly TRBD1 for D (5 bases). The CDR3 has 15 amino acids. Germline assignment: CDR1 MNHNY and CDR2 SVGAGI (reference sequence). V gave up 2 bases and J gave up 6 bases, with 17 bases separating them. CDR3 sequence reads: CASSYPHDQGSEQYF. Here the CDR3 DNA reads TGTGCCAGCAGTTACCCCCACGACCAGGGTAGCGAGCAGTACTTC.

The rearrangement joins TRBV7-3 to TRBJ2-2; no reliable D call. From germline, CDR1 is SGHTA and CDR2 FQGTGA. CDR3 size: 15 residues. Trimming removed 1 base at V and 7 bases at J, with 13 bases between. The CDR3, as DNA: TGTGCCAGCAGCTTAAGTAGGGTGGAAGGCGGGGAGCTGTTTTTT. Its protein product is CASSLSRVEGGELFF.

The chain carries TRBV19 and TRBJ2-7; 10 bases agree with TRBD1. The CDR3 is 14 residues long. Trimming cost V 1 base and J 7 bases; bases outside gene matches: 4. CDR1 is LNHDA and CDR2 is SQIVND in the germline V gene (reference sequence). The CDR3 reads CASSIGQGAREQYF. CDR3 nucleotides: TGTGCCAGTAGTATAGGACAGGGGGCGCGGGAGCAGTACTTC.

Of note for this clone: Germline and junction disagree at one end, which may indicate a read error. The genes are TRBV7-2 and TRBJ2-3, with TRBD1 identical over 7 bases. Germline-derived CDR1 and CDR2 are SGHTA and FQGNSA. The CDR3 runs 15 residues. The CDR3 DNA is TGTGCCAACAGCTCCACGGGACAGAACACAGATACGCAGTATTTT. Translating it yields CANSSTGQNTDTQYF. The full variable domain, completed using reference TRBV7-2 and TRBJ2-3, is GAGVSQSPSNKVTEKGKDVELRCDPISGHTALYWYRQSLGQGLEFLIYFQGNSAPDKSGLPSDRFSAERTGGSVSTLTIQRTQQEDSAVYLCANSSTGQNTDTQYFGPGTRLTVL.

The CDR3 nucleotides are TGTGCCAGCAGTGAAGCTCGGGGAGGTACGCAGTATTTT. Protein: CASSEARGGTQYF. This chain connects TRBV2 to TRBJ2-3, with a tentative D call TRBD2 (6 bases). This CDR3 is built from 13 residues. Per the germline V gene, CDR1 is SNHLY and CDR2 is FYNNEI. The V and J ends lost 0 bases and 8 bases respectively, with 9 bases between them.

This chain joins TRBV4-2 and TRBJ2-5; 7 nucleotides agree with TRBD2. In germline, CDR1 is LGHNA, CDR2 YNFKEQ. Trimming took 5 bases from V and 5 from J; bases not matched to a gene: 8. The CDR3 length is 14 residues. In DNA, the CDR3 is TGTGCCAGCAGCAGTCGGGGGGAGGGTGAGACCCAGTACTTC. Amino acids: CASSSRGEGETQYF.

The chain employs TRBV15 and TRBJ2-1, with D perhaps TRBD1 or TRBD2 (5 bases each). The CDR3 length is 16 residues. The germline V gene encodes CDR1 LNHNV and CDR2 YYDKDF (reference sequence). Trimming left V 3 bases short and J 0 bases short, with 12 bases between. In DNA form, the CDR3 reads TGTGCCACCAGCAGCCGGGACGGTAGCTCCTACAATGAGCAGTTCTTC. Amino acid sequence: CATSSRDGSSYNEQFF.

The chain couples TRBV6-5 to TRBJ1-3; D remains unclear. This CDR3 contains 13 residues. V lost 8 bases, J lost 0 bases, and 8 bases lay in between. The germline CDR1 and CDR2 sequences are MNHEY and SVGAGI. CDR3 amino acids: CASLPSSGNTIYF. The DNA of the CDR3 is TGTGCCAGCTTACCCAGCTCTGGAAACACCATATATTTT.

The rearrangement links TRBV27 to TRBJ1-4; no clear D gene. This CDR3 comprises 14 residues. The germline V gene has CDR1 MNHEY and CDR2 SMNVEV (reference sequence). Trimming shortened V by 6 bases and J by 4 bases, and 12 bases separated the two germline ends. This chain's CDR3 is CASSTPGFNEKLFF. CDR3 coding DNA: TGTGCCAGCAGCACCCCAGGATTTAATGAAAAACTGTTTTTT.

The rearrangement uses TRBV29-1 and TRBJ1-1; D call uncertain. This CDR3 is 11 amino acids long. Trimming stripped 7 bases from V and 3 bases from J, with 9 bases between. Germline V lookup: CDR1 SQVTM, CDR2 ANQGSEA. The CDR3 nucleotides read TGCAGCGGGGAGTTTGACACTGAAGCTTTCTTT. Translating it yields CSGEFDTEAFF.